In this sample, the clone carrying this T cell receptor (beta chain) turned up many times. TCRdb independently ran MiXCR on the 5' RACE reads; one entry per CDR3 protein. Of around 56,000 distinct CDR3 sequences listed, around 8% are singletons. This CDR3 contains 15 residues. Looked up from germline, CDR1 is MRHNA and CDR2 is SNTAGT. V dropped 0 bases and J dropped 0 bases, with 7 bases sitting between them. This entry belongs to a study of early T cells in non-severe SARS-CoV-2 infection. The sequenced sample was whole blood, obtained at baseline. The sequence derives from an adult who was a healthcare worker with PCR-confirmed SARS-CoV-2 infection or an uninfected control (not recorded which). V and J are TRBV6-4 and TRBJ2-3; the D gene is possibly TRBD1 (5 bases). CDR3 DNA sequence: TGTGCCAGCAGTGACTCGACAGCCAGCACAGATACGCAGTATTTT. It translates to CASSDSTASTDTQYF.